The 29 T cell receptor beta chains presented below share a single source sample, sequenced in a study of T-cell memory formation after mild COVID-19. TCRdb passed the 5' RACE reads through MiXCR, listing each CDR3 protein once. The sample shows almost 250,000 distinct CDR3 sequences, approximately 15% of them seen only once. Sequences were obtained from PBMCs or a T cell subset sorted from them (not recorded which). The receptors shown here come from an adult woman who had mild COVID-19 (a few samples of this study predate the infection). Cell type and time point are not known.

The chain links TRBV24-1 to TRBJ2-3; D is perhaps TRBD1 (6 bases). CDR1 KGHDR and CDR2 SFDVKD come from the germline V gene. This CDR3 spans 15 amino acids. Trimming took 10 bases from V and 0 from J, leaving 16 bases between them. The CDR3 DNA is TGTGCCACGCAGACAGGCGACGCTAGCACAGATACGCAGTATTTT. Translating gives CATQTGDASTDTQYF.

This clonotype was seen a handful of times. The genes are TRBV21-1 and TRBJ2-1; the table gives TRBD2 as D, unverified against the DNA. TRBV21-1 is assigned pseudogene status. CDR3 length: 18 amino acids. CDR3 region: CASSSRGLAGPYYNEQFF. The CDR3 DNA is TGTGCCAGCAGCTCGCGTGGACTAGCGGGACCCTACTACAATGAGCAGTTCTTC.

The chain employs TRBV20-1 and TRBJ1-1; 9 bases line up with TRBD1. CDR3 length equals 15 residues. Germline V CDR1 and CDR2: DFQATT, SNEGSKA (reference sequence). Trimming cost V 3 bases and J 5 bases; bases outside gene matches: 10. CDR3 in amino acids: CSASDATGGSTEAFF. CDR3 nucleotides: TGCAGTGCTAGTGATGCGACAGGGGGAAGTACTGAAGCTTTCTTT.

The CDR3 nucleotides are TGCGCCAGCAGCCATCCGACTGGGCCCGGCAGCTCCTACAATGAGCAGTTCTTC. Translating gives CASSHPTGPGSSYNEQFF. This chain links TRBV5-1 with TRBJ2-1, with D unresolved. The germline gives CDR1 SGHRS, CDR2 YFSETQ. This CDR3 spans 18 amino acids. V was shortened by 4 bases and J by 0 bases, with 20 bases between the two germline ends.

The rearrangement uses TRBV5-1 and TRBJ1-3; no clear D gene. Germline V gene lookup returns CDR1 SGHRS and CDR2 YFSETQ. This CDR3 comprises 15 residues. The V and J ends lost 0 bases and 0 bases respectively, with 7 bases between them. The DNA for the CDR3 is TGCGCCAGCAGCTTGGGATTGATCTCTGGAAACACCATATATTTT. Its translation is CASSLGLISGNTIYF.

This clonotype was counted only a few times. The V and J genes are TRBV6-5 and TRBJ2-4; no clear D gene. This CDR3 comprises 11 residues. Trimming left V 6 bases short and J 6 bases short, with 6 bases between. Germline CDR1 MNHEY, CDR2 SVGAGI. The CDR3 bases are TGTGCCAGCAGGAACCTAAACATTCAGTACTTC. Its translation: CASRNLNIQYF.

This rearrangement joins TRBV5-1 to TRBJ2-1, with 13 positions matching TRBD2. The CDR3 sequence is 14 residues long. V shed 5 bases and J 11 bases; nucleotides not matched to a gene: 7. Germline loops: CDR1 SGHRS, CDR2 YFSETQ. Here the CDR3 DNA reads TGCGCCAGCAGTCCCACTAGCGGGAGGGCCCAGCAGTTCTTC. Encoded protein: CASSPTSGRAQQFF.

The chain combines TRBV7-2 with TRBJ2-7; no reliable D call. V was clipped by 5 bases and J by 0 bases, with 8 bases between them. Germline V gives CDR1 SGHTA, CDR2 FQGNSA. The CDR3 is 13 amino acids. CDR3: CASSDRFSYEQYF. The DNA for the CDR3 is TGTGCCAGCAGCGATAGATTCTCCTACGAGCAGTACTTC.

This clonotype was detected a few times. The rearrangement links TRBV7-2 to TRBJ2-5; D remains unclear. V lost 6 bases to trimming and J lost 5 bases, with 13 bases between them. Germline CDR1 and CDR2: SGHTA and FQGNSA. This CDR3 spans 13 amino acids. The CDR3 nucleotides read TGTGCCAGCAGGACCTATTTGGAGGAGACCCAGTACTTC. Translated, it gives CASRTYLEETQYF.

This chain connects TRBV7-2 to TRBJ2-1; possibly TRBD2 for D (5 bases). The CDR3 runs to 15 residues. Between the trimmed V and J ends, which lost 1 base and 2 bases, there was a span of 9 bases. Germline assignment: CDR1 SGHTA and CDR2 FQGNSA. The CDR3 spells CASSLGGQTYNEQFF. The CDR3 bases are TGTGCCAGCAGCTTAGGCGGGCAGACCTACAATGAGCAGTTCTTC.

This sequence joins TRBV30 and TRBJ2-6; the D is unclear. CDR1 and CDR2 (germline): GTSNPN, SVGIG (reference sequence). CDR3 length: 14 residues. Deletions cut 0 bases from V and 4 bases from J, with 7 bases between. CDR3 protein: CAWSVPPGANVLTF. In nucleotides, the CDR3 is TGTGCCTGGAGTGTACCACCCGGGGCCAACGTCCTGACTTTC.

This clonotype has only a few counts. V gene TRBV5-1 combines with J gene TRBJ2-2; D might be TRBD2 (6 bases). The CDR3 spans 16 residues. With 1 base removed from V and 0 bases from J, the gap between germline ends came to 10 bases. CDR1 SGHRS and CDR2 YFSETQ come from the germline V gene. The CDR3 DNA sequence: TGCGCCAGCAGCTTGCGGGAGCAGACGAACACCGGGGAGCTGTTTTTT. This encodes CASSLREQTNTGELFF.

This clonotype was picked up a small number of times. This chain joins TRBV25-1 and TRBJ2-5; TRBD2 is a possible D gene (6 bases). The germline gives CDR1 MGHDK, CDR2 SYGVNS. V was shortened by 4 bases and J by 6 bases, with 18 bases between the two germline ends. CDR3 length: 15 amino acids. This chain's CDR3 is CASSGDLANPKTQYF. The CDR3 coding sequence is TGTGCCAGCAGTGGAGACCTAGCGAATCCCAAGACCCAGTACTTC.

This clonotype was counted only a few times. The chain has TRBV18 and TRBJ2-1; D is perhaps TRBD2 (5 bases). Trimming took off 4 bases at V and 10 bases at J, with 17 bases between the two ends. The CDR3 runs to 14 residues. CDR1 and CDR2 from the germline V gene are KGHSH and LQKENI. CDR3 DNA sequence: TGTGCCAGCTCACAACTCGCGGCGGGCCGGGAGCAGTTCTTC. This sequence encodes CASSQLAAGREQFF.

This clonotype was seen a few times. The rearrangement joins TRBV9 to TRBJ2-3; D is uncertain. Germline V gene sequence: CDR1 SGDLS, CDR2 YYNGEE. CDR3 size: 14 residues. V shed 0 bases and J shed 1 base, with 6 bases lying between them. The CDR3 protein is CASSVGQGTDTQYF. In DNA, the CDR3 is TGTGCCAGCAGCGTAGGGCAGGGCACAGATACGCAGTATTTT.

The chain is built from TRBV7-2 and TRBJ1-1; D gene uncertain. The germline V and J ends were trimmed by 3 bases and 1 base, with 6 bases remaining between them. Germline V gives CDR1 SGHTA, CDR2 FQGNSA. The CDR3 extends over 13 amino acids. The CDR3 DNA follows: TGTGCCAGCAGCTTGTTCCAGAACACTGAAGCTTTCTTT. Translation: CASSLFQNTEAFF.

This clonotype showed up just a few times. This chain joins TRBV3-1 and TRBJ2-1; 8 bases are a match to TRBD2. Germline assignment: CDR1 LGHDT and CDR2 YNNKEL (reference sequence). CDR3 size: 16 residues. Trimming removed 1 base from V and 3 bases from J; junction bases left unmatched: 5. The CDR3 spells CASSQAGAGGYNEQFF. The CDR3 DNA reads TGTGCCAGCAGCCAAGCTGGCGCGGGGGGCTACAATGAGCAGTTCTTC.

Many counts were recorded for this clonotype. This chain links TRBV5-1 with TRBJ2-1, with 12 bases aligning to TRBD2. This CDR3 spans 20 amino acids. CDR1 is SGHRS and CDR2 is YFSETQ in the germline V gene. V was clipped by 4 bases and J by 0 bases; unmatched bases: 14. The CDR3 region is CASSVPTGTSGSSSYNEQFF. The CDR3 coding sequence is TGCGCCAGCAGCGTCCCGACCGGGACTAGCGGGTCCTCCTCCTACAATGAGCAGTTCTTC.

A remark on this clonotype: Compared with germline, one end of the junction differs, possibly owing to a read error. The chain recombines TRBV24-1 with TRBJ2-5; 11 nucleotides align to TRBD2. This CDR3 contains 17 residues. CDR1 and CDR2 (germline): KGHDR, SFDVKD. As DNA, the CDR3 is TGTTCCACCAGTGATTCTCGGACTAGCGGGCAGACCCAGACCCAGTACTTC. It yields the protein CSTSDSRTSGQTQTQYF.

This clonotype has a handful of counts. This rearrangement joins TRBV29-1 to TRBJ2-1, with 9 bases that match TRBD2. Germline lookup yields CDR1 SQVTM and CDR2 ANQGSEA. Trimming removed 6 bases from V and 0 bases from J; junction bases left unmatched: 3. The CDR3 consists of 14 residues. CDR3: CSVAGGRSYNEQFF. Written as DNA, the CDR3 is TGCAGCGTAGCGGGGGGCCGCTCCTACAATGAGCAGTTCTTC.

This clonotype was observed a few times. The genes are TRBV6-2 or TRBV6-3 and TRBJ2-7; 8 bases align to TRBD1. V shed 6 bases and J 10 bases; nucleotides not matched to a gene: 11. The CDR3 covers 13 residues. Per the germline V gene, CDR1 is MNHEY and CDR2 is SVGEGT. The CDR3 region has the DNA TGTGCCAGCAGCCACTTAAGACAGGGGATACAGTACTTC. It specifies CASSHLRQGIQYF.

In its sample, this clonotype was seen a few times. V gene TRBV12-3 or TRBV12-4 combines with J gene TRBJ1-1; 8 bases are shared with TRBD1. J gave up 1 base and V 6 bases, and 10 bases lay outside the gene matches. CDR3 size: 16 residues. The CDR3 loop is CASRLSRGLGNTEAFF. CDR3 coding DNA: TGTGCCAGCAGGCTAAGCAGGGGGCTCGGGAACACTGAAGCTTTCTTT.

The chain has TRBV29-1 and TRBJ2-7; D might be TRBD1 (5 bases). Germline V lookup: CDR1 SQVTM, CDR2 ANQGSEA. CDR3 size: 12 residues. The V and J ends lost 4 bases and 3 bases respectively, with 10 bases between them. The CDR3 here is CSVASDSYEQYF. CDR3 DNA sequence: TGCAGCGTTGCTAGTGACAGCTACGAGCAGTACTTC.

The CDR3 nucleotides read TGCGCCAGCAGCTTGGAAACAGGGCAAGAATTCTTT. Its protein is CASSLETGQEFF. The chain carries TRBV5-1 and TRBJ1-1; D is possibly TRBD1 (6 bases). From germline, CDR1 is SGHRS and CDR2 YFSETQ. V was pared by 0 bases and J by 14 bases, with 14 bases between. CDR3 size: 12 residues.

This clonotype was counted between two and nine times. The chain carries TRBV18 and TRBJ2-3; D remains unclear. V was pared by 0 bases and J by 1 base, with 5 bases between. Germline CDR1 KGHSH, CDR2 LQKENI. This CDR3 has 14 amino acids. This chain's CDR3 is CASSPPLRTDTQYF. CDR3 DNA sequence: TGTGCCAGCTCACCACCCCTCCGCACAGATACGCAGTATTTT.

The chain couples TRBV12-3 or TRBV12-4 to TRBJ2-5; D call uncertain. Trimming took 1 base from V and 5 from J, leaving 11 bases between them. The CDR3 loop spans 14 amino acids. The CDR3 bases are TGTGCCAGCAGTTTAGGAGCGACTGATGAGACCCAGTACTTC. It encodes CASSLGATDETQYF.

This clonotype occurred a few times. The V and J genes are TRBV29-1 and TRBJ2-2, with D unresolved. There are 15 residues in the CDR3. Trimming left V 3 bases short and J 0 bases short, with 11 bases between. CDR1 and CDR2 (germline): SQVTM, ANQGSEA. The CDR3 loop is CSVDAPDANTGELFF. Written as DNA, the CDR3 is TGCAGCGTTGACGCCCCGGACGCGAACACCGGGGAGCTGTTTTTT.

V is TRBV2 and J is TRBJ2-7, with 10 bases lining up with TRBD1. This CDR3 is 9 amino acids long. The V and J ends lost 8 bases and 11 bases, in that order; junction bases with no gene match: 0. Per germline, CDR1 SNHLY and CDR2 FYNNEI. The CDR3: CASGQGEYF. CDR3 in DNA: TGTGCCAGCGGACAGGGGGAGTACTTC.

V is TRBV3-1 and J is TRBJ1-1, with D perhaps TRBD1 (5 bases). In germline, CDR1 is LGHDT, CDR2 YNNKEL (reference sequence). Deletions cut 1 base from V and 6 bases from J, with 6 bases between. This CDR3 has 12 amino acids. The CDR3 DNA sequence: TGTGCCAGCAGCCAAGTAGGGGCTGAAGCTTTCTTT. This translates into CASSQVGAEAFF. The whole variable domain, remainder taken from reference TRBV3-1 and TRBJ1-1, is DTAVSQTPKYLVTQMGNDKSIKCEQNLGHDTMYWYKQDSKKFLKIMFSYNNKELIINETVPNRFSPKSPDKAHLNLHINSLELGDSAVYFCASSQVGAEAFFGQGTRLTVV.